Listed below are T cell receptor beta chains from one sample, sequenced in a study of OX40 agonist ivuxolimab in advanced cancers. TCRdb's table, derived via immunoSEQ multiplex PCR, lists solely in-frame clones and lacks some. The sample holds just under 65,000 clones, more than 80% seen once. The specimen was CD4+ or CD8+ T cells sorted from blood, collected in a trial of the OX40 agonist ivuxolimab. Receptors were obtained from an adult with an advanced solid tumor such as melanoma, head and neck, liver or kidney cancer. CDR3s include the opening cysteine and the closing phenylalanine or tryptophan. Fields, in order: clone size, J gene, V gene, D gene, CDR3 DNA, CDR3 protein. D genes are given only for firm matches. Clone size is stated in some rows and not others, as once, few, many or a class when expanded.

clone_size: .; j_call: TRBJ1-2; v_call: TRBV5-6; d_call: TRBD1; cdr3_nt: TGTGCCAGCAGCCTTTACACAGGGGGGAAGAACTATGGCTACACCTTC; cdr3_aa: CASSLYTGGKNYGYTF
clone_size: once; j_call: TRBJ2-2; v_call: TRBV7-7; d_call: .; cdr3_nt: TGTGCTAGCAGCTTATCGGGGGTTAACACCGGGGAGCTGTTTTTT; cdr3_aa: CASSLSGVNTGELFF
clone_size: .; j_call: TRBJ1-2; v_call: TRBV28; d_call: .; cdr3_nt: TGTGCCAGCAGTTTTGGCCCTGGCTACACCTTC; cdr3_aa: CASSFGPGYTF
clone_size: .; j_call: TRBJ2-7; v_call: TRBV28; d_call: TRBD1; cdr3_nt: TGTGCCAGCATCCCGGGACAGGGGCGCGAGCAGTACTTC; cdr3_aa: CASIPGQGREQYF
clone_size: .; j_call: TRBJ2-7; v_call: TRBV5-4; d_call: TRBD2; cdr3_nt: TGTGCCAGCAGCTTGGTCCGGGCTAGCGGGAGTGAGCAGTACTTC; cdr3_aa: CASSLVRASGSEQYF
clone_size: .; j_call: TRBJ2-7; v_call: TRBV27; d_call: TRBD2; cdr3_nt: TGTGCCAGCGGCGAGACTAGCGGGAGGGCCTACGAGCAGTACTTC; cdr3_aa: CASGETSGRAYEQYF
clone_size: .; j_call: TRBJ2-1; v_call: TRBV2; d_call: TRBD2; cdr3_nt: TGTGCCAGCAGTGCCGGACTAGCGGGCTACAATGAGCAGTTCTTC; cdr3_aa: CASSAGLAGYNEQFF
clone_size: .; j_call: TRBJ1-4; v_call: TRBV30; d_call: .; cdr3_nt: TGTGCCTGGAGTGTACCGGGAACCTCCATAACTAATGAAAAACTGTTTTTT; cdr3_aa: CAWSVPGTSITNEKLFF
clone_size: .; j_call: TRBJ2-3; v_call: TRBV5-6; d_call: TRBD1; cdr3_nt: TGTGCCAGCAGCCTGGGACAGGGGGCAGGGGATACGCAGTATTTT; cdr3_aa: CASSLGQGAGDTQYF
clone_size: .; j_call: TRBJ2-3; v_call: TRBV2; d_call: .; cdr3_nt: TGTGCCAGCAGTCTACGCCAGAGTAGCACAGATACGCAGTATTTT; cdr3_aa: CASSLRQSSTDTQYF
clone_size: once; j_call: TRBJ2-1; v_call: TRBV7-6; d_call: .; cdr3_nt: TGTGCCAGCAGCTCTGGACAGTCCTTCTCCTACAATGAGCAGTTCTTC; cdr3_aa: CASSSGQSFSYNEQFF
clone_size: .; j_call: TRBJ2-7; v_call: TRBV5-4; d_call: TRBD2; cdr3_nt: TGTGCCAGCAGCTTGGGGGCTAGCGGCAACTACGAGCAGTACTTC; cdr3_aa: CASSLGASGNYEQYF
clone_size: .; j_call: TRBJ2-1; v_call: TRBV5-4; d_call: TRBD1; cdr3_nt: TGTGCCAGCAGCCCCGGGACAGGGGTTTACAATGAGCAGTTCTTC; cdr3_aa: CASSPGTGVYNEQFF
clone_size: .; j_call: TRBJ1-3; v_call: TRBV28; d_call: .; cdr3_nt: TGTGCCAGCACCCCCCCAGAAACAGGAAACACCATATATTTT; cdr3_aa: CASTPPETGNTIYF
clone_size: .; j_call: TRBJ2-1; v_call: TRBV28; d_call: TRBD2; cdr3_nt: TGTGCCAGCAGCATCTACGGGAGGAGGAATGAGCAGTTCTTC; cdr3_aa: CASSIYGRRNEQFF
clone_size: .; j_call: TRBJ2-2; v_call: TRBV9; d_call: TRBD1; cdr3_nt: TGTGCCAGCAGCGTAGGAGTCCACAGGGGAGCCGGGGAGCTGTTTTTT; cdr3_aa: CASSVGVHRGAGELFF
clone_size: .; j_call: TRBJ2-5; v_call: TRBV5-8; d_call: .; cdr3_nt: TGTGCCAGCAGCTTGTCTCTCGCAGACCGGGACCCCAAGCGAGAGACCCAGTACTTC; cdr3_aa: CASSLSLADRDPKRETQYF
clone_size: .; j_call: TRBJ1-4; v_call: TRBV21-1; d_call: .; cdr3_nt: TGTGCCAGCAGCAAAGGCCCAGCTGCAACTAATGAAAAACTGTTTTTT; cdr3_aa: CASSKGPAATNEKLFF
clone_size: .; j_call: TRBJ1-2; v_call: TRBV11-2; d_call: TRBD1; cdr3_nt: TGTGCCAGCAGCTTAACGACAGGGGCGGCTGGCTACACCTTC; cdr3_aa: CASSLTTGAAGYTF
clone_size: .; j_call: TRBJ1-5; v_call: TRBV29-1; d_call: .; cdr3_nt: TGCAGCGTTGGAGAGAATCAGCCCCAGCATTTT; cdr3_aa: CSVGENQPQHF
clone_size: .; j_call: TRBJ2-1; v_call: TRBV2; d_call: TRBD1; cdr3_nt: TGTGCCAGCAGTGGACAGGGGAACAATGAGCAGTTCTTC; cdr3_aa: CASSGQGNNEQFF
clone_size: .; j_call: TRBJ2-1; v_call: TRBV19; d_call: .; cdr3_nt: TGTGCCAGTAGTATCGGGACCAATTTTGAGCAGTTCTTC; cdr3_aa: CASSIGTNFEQFF
clone_size: once; j_call: TRBJ1-6; v_call: TRBV27; d_call: .; cdr3_nt: TGTGCCAGCAGTTTAATTCGGAGTCATAATTCACCCCTCCACTTT; cdr3_aa: CASSLIRSHNSPLHF
clone_size: .; j_call: TRBJ2-3; v_call: TRBV10-3; d_call: TRBD2; cdr3_nt: TGTGCCATCAGTGAGGGGACTAGCGGGAGGTGGGGTTCAGATACGCAGTATTTT; cdr3_aa: CAISEGTSGRWGSDTQYF
clone_size: .; j_call: TRBJ1-2; v_call: TRBV6-1; d_call: .; cdr3_nt: TGTGCCAGCAGTGAAAGCCAAGGGAACTATGGCTACACCTTC; cdr3_aa: CASSESQGNYGYTF
clone_size: .; j_call: TRBJ2-7; v_call: TRBV6-6; d_call: .; cdr3_nt: TGTGCCAGCAGTTTTGGGGGGACGGTCTCCTACGAGCAGTACTTC; cdr3_aa: CASSFGGTVSYEQYF
clone_size: once; j_call: TRBJ1-6; v_call: TRBV30; d_call: .; cdr3_nt: TGTGCCTGGGATGCGGGGTTAAATTCACCCCTCCACTTT; cdr3_aa: CAWDAGLNSPLHF
clone_size: .; j_call: TRBJ2-3; v_call: TRBV11-2; d_call: .; cdr3_nt: TGTGCCAGCAGCTTTGGGGTGGCTACAGATACGCAGTATTTT; cdr3_aa: CASSFGVATDTQYF
clone_size: .; j_call: TRBJ2-7; v_call: TRBV19; d_call: TRBD2; cdr3_nt: TGTGCCAGTAGTATTTTAGCGGGAGTTGGGGAGCAGTACTTC; cdr3_aa: CASSILAGVGEQYF